This passage covers 10 T cell receptor beta chains from one sample sequenced in a study of T cell repertoires in cytomegalovirus infection. No antigen is known for these receptors. TCRdb fed the reads into MiXCR, producing one record per CDR3 protein. This sample has some 350,000 distinct CDR3 sequences, with 25% to 35% found just once. Source: cultured PBMCs, taken from culture after CMV antigen stimulation. The receptors derive from a human donor in good health (CMV status not recorded). Some clones in this sample may be carry-over from other donors' samples.

The chain recombines TRBV6-6 with TRBJ1-2; no clear D gene. CDR3 length equals 17 residues. Germline V gene sequence: CDR1 MNHNY, CDR2 SVGAGI (reference sequence). Trimming cost V 0 bases and J 0 bases, with 14 bases left between them. The chain's CDR3 is CASSYSSLVITNYGYTF. DNA for the CDR3: TGTGCCAGCAGTTACTCGAGTCTCGTCATAACTAACTATGGCTACACCTTC.

The genes are TRBV10-3 and TRBJ2-1, with 10 nucleotides matching TRBD2. V shed 2 bases and J 0 bases; nucleotides not matched to a gene: 4. CDR3 length equals 17 residues. CDR1 ENHRY and CDR2 SYGVKD come from the germline V gene. In DNA form, the CDR3 reads TGTGCCATCAGTGAGGACCCTAGCGGGAGCTCCTACAATGAGCAGTTCTTC. As protein: CAISEDPSGSSYNEQFF.

CDR3 protein: CASWDRGLEDTQYF. The CDR3 DNA sequence: TGTGCCAGTTGGGACCGGGGCCTCGAAGATACGCAGTATTTT. V and J are TRBV6-4 and TRBJ2-3; D assignment may be TRBD1 or TRBD2 (5 bases each). The CDR3 is made up of 14 amino acids. The germline V and J ends were trimmed by 9 bases and 5 bases, with 18 bases remaining between them. Germline V gene lookup returns CDR1 MRHNA and CDR2 SNTAGT.

This clonotype occurred many times. The chain employs TRBV12-3 or TRBV12-4 and TRBJ2-2, with 7 bases lining up with TRBD2. The CDR3 sequence is 14 residues long. J was trimmed by 3 bases and V by 5 bases; bases with no gene match: 3. CDR3 region: CASSQRGDTGELFF. The CDR3, as DNA: TGTGCCAGCAGTCAGCGGGGAGACACCGGGGAGCTGTTTTTT.

V is TRBV19 and J is TRBJ2-6, with TRBD2 matching 8 bases. V lost 6 bases, J lost 0 bases, and 7 bases stayed unmatched. This CDR3 has 17 residues. Per germline, CDR1 LNHDA and CDR2 SQIVND (reference sequence). CDR3 DNA: TGTGCCAGTAGACTGCCGGGGGGGGGCTCTGGGGCCAACGTCCTGACTTTC. This codes for CASRLPGGGSGANVLTF.

The sample holds a few counts of this clonotype. J is TRBJ2-5 and V is TRBV7-8; TRBD2 matches at 12 bases. Per the germline V gene, CDR1 is SGHVS and CDR2 is FQNEAQ. This CDR3 is 17 amino acids long. Trimming took 4 bases from V and 2 from J; bases not matched to a gene: 8. The CDR3: CASSSGLAGMAQETQYF. Written as DNA, the CDR3 is TGTGCCAGCAGCTCCGGACTAGCGGGGATGGCGCAAGAGACCCAGTACTTC.

This rearrangement joins TRBV20-1 to TRBJ2-2; perhaps TRBD2 as D (6 bases). Per the germline V gene, CDR1 is DFQATT and CDR2 is SNEGSKA (reference sequence). The V end lost 0 bases, the J end lost 1 base, and 15 bases lay between the germline ends. This CDR3 has 17 residues. The CDR3, as DNA: TGCAGTGCTAGAGATATGATACTAGCTGGGAACACCGGGGAGCTGTTTTTT. It yields the protein CSARDMILAGNTGELFF.

The rearrangement joins TRBV7-9 to TRBJ1-1; no firm D call. Germline V lookup: CDR1 SEHNR, CDR2 FQNEAQ (reference sequence). The CDR3 runs to 15 residues. V was shortened by 6 bases and J by 4 bases, with 18 bases between the two germline ends. The CDR3 nucleotides read TGTGCCAGCAGTCGTCCCCCCGGAATGGGCACTGAAGCTTTCTTT. Its protein is CASSRPPGMGTEAFF.

CDR3: CASSLTTSRTGELFF. The CDR3 region has the DNA TGTGCCAGCAGCCTGACTACTTCTAGGACCGGGGAGCTGTTTTTT. The chain employs TRBV11-1 and TRBJ2-2, with D perhaps matching TRBD2 (5 bases). The CDR3 contains 15 residues. Per germline, CDR1 SGHAT and CDR2 FQDESV (reference sequence). The V end was cut by 5 bases, the J end by 5 bases, with 15 bases between.

This clonotype showed up just a few times. The rearrangement links TRBV28 to TRBJ1-2, with 8 bases identical to TRBD1. The CDR3 has 13 residues. Germline CDR1 MDHEN, CDR2 SYDVKM. Trimming cost V 6 bases and J 7 bases; bases outside gene matches: 7. CDR3 in DNA: TGTGCCAGCAGCGGACAGGGAAAATTTGGCTACACCTTC. It yields the protein CASSGQGKFGYTF.